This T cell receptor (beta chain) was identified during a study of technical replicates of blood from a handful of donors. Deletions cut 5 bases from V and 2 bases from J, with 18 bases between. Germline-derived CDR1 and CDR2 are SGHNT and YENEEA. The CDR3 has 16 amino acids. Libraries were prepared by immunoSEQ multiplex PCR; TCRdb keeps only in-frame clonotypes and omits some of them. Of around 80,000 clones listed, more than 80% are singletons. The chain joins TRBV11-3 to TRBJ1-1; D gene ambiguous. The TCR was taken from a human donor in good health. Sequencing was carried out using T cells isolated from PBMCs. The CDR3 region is CASSVVSIRGNTEAFF. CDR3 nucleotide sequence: TGTGCCAGCAGCGTTGTTAGTATTCGGGGTAACACTGAAGCTTTCTTT.